This T cell receptor beta chain stems from a study of response to subunit inactivated influenza vaccine. Via MiXCR, TCRdb re-called the RT-PCR reads, giving one row per CDR3 protein. The sample lists more than 500,000 distinct CDR3 sequences, about 10% seen once, with more than 9.5% in the top ten. The table lists this clonotype with many counts. The V end was cut by 7 bases, the J end by 4 bases, with 8 bases between. Germline-derived CDR1 and CDR2 are MNHEY and SVGAGI. The CDR3 loop spans 11 amino acids. These data were likewise used in another study, on T cells expressing NK-cell markers. This second study says: Libraries used 5'RACE template switching adding universal primer site and UMIs.

Sequenced here: PBMCs from blood, sampled on the day of vaccination. The V gene is TRBV6-5, the J gene TRBJ2-7; D ambiguous. The clonotype originates from a man aged 50 to 60 who received an inactivated influenza vaccine. DNA of the CDR3: TGTGCCAGCACTTTTAAATACGAGCAGTACTTC. It specifies CASTFKYEQYF.